This T cell receptor beta chain stems from a study of human T cells and chemical hapten exposure. Time point in this sample: patch test 1, 2 weeks after DPC sensitization. Described treatment: therapeutic diphenylcyclopropenone sensitization with weekly scalp DPC. Points from the study as a whole: Correlating positively with patch test score were the PT1 expanded TCR counts.

This clonotype was observed many times. What it binds is not known. A single record per CDR3 protein comes from TCRdb applying MiXCR to the RACE reads. The sample includes over 11,000 distinct CDR3 sequences, about 15% seen only once; the top ten take 7.2%. There are 15 residues in the CDR3. From germline, CDR1 is SQVTM and CDR2 ANQGSEA. V was clipped by 3 bases and J by 1 base, with 12 bases between them. The receptor was derived from a woman aged 25 to 45 with alopecia areata. Some clones in this sample may be carry-over from other donors' samples. The gene calls are TRBV29-1 and TRBJ2-2; D is possibly TRBD2 (6 bases). The input for sequencing was whole blood, taken in connection with sensitization to the hapten diphenylcyclopropenone (DPC). The CDR3 reads CSVDFAGKNTGELFF. The CDR3, as DNA: TGCAGCGTTGATTTCGCGGGGAAGAACACCGGGGAGCTGTTTTTT.